In this sample, the clone carrying this T cell receptor (beta chain) turned up once. Its antigen is currently unknown. There are 12 residues in the CDR3. Trimming removed 5 bases at V and 6 bases at J, with 10 bases between. Germline V CDR1 and CDR2: MNHNS, SASEGT. The sample is drawn from a study of CD8 T cell repertoires and HIV-1 epitope variants. About the study: Epitopes were three Gag families plus Nef HW9 and YT9.

Method: immunoSEQ multiplex PCR; TCRdb's copy keeps in-frame clones and lacks some. The table has over 4,500 clones, roughly 70% seen once. The specimen was cultured CD8+ T cells derived from PBMCs. The chain uses TRBV6-1 and TRBJ1-2; no reliable D call. The clonotype comes from a male donor with HIV. This CDR3 reads CASSLDKDGYTF. DNA of the CDR3: TGTGCCAGCAGTCTAGACAAGGATGGCTACACCTTC.